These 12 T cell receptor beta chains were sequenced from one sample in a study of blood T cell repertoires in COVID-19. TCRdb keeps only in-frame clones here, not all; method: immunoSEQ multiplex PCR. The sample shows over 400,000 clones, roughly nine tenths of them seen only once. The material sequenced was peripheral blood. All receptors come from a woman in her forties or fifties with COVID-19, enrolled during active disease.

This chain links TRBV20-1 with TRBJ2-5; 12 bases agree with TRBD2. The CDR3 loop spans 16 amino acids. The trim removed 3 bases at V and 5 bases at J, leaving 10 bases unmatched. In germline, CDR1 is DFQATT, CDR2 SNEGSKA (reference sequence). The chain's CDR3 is CSASSLAGGPGETQYF. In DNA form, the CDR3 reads TGCAGTGCTAGTAGTCTAGCGGGGGGGCCAGGGGAGACCCAGTACTTC.

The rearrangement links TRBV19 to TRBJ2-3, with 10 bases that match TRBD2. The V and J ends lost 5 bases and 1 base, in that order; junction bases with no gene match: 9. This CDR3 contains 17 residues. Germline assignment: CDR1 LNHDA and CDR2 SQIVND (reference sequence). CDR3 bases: TGTGCCAGTAGTTTCTCTTCTAGCGGGGGAGGCACAGATACGCAGTATTTT. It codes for CASSFSSSGGGTDTQYF.

The chain's CDR3 is CASSRGRGTFYEQYF. The CDR3 DNA reads as TGTGCCAGCAGCCGGGGCAGGGGGACCTTCTACGAGCAGTACTTC. The chain links TRBV3-1 (or the pseudogene TRBV3-2) to TRBJ2-7; TRBD1 aligns across 7 bases. Germline assignment: CDR1 LGHDT and CDR2 YNNKEL (reference sequence). V dropped 4 bases and J dropped 3; count of bases not matched to a gene: 9. This CDR3 is built from 15 residues.

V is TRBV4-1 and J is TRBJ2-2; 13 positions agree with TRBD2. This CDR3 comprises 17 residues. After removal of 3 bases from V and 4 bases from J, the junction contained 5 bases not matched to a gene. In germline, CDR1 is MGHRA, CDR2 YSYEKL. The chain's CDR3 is CASSQVGLAGLTGELFF. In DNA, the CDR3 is TGCGCCAGCAGCCAGGTGGGACTAGCGGGGCTCACCGGGGAGCTGTTTTTT.

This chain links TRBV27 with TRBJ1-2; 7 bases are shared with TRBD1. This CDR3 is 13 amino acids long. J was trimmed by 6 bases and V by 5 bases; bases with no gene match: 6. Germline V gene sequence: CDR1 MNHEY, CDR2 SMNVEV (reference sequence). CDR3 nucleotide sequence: TGTGCCAGCAGTCGACAGGGATCTAATGGCTACACCTTC. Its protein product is CASSRQGSNGYTF.

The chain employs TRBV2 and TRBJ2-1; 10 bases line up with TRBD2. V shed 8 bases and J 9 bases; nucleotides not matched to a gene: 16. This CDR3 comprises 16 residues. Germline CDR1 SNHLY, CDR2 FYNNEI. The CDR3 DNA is TGTGCCAGCTCCCCCGGGTGGGCTAGCGGGGGAGGTGAGCAGTTCTTC. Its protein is CASSPGWASGGGEQFF.

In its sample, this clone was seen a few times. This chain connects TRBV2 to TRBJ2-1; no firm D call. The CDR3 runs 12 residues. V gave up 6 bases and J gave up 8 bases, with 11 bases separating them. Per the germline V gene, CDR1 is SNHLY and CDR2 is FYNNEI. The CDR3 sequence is CASSSTVDEQFF. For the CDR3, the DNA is TGTGCCAGCAGCTCTACAGTTGATGAGCAGTTCTTC.

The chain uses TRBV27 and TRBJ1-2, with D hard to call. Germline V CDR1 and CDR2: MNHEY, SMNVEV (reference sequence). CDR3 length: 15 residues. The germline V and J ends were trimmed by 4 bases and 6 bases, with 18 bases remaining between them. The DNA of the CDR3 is TGTGCCAGCAGTTCCACCGGTTACCACCTTAATGGCTACACCTTC. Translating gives CASSSTGYHLNGYTF.

The CDR3: CASCEGVAGELFF. CDR3 DNA: TGCGCCAGTTGCGAAGGGGTGGCCGGGGAGCTGTTTTTT. The V and J genes are TRBV10-2 and TRBJ2-2; possibly TRBD1 for D (5 bases). Per germline, CDR1 WSHSY and CDR2 SAAADI. This CDR3 contains 13 residues. Trimming shortened V by 9 bases and J by 6 bases, and 14 bases separated the two germline ends.

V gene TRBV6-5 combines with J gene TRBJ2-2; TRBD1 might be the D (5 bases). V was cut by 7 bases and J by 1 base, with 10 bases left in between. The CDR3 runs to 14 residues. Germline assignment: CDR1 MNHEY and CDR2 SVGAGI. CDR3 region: CASIRQLNTGELFF. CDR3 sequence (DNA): TGTGCCAGCATTCGACAGTTGAACACCGGGGAGCTGTTTTTT.

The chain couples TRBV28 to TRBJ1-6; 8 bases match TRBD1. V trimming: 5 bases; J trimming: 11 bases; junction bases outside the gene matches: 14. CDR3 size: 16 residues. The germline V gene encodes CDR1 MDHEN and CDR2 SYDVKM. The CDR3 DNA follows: TGTGCCAGCAGTCCCACAGGGGACAGGTCAGGGACACCCCTCCACTTT. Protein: CASSPTGDRSGTPLHF.

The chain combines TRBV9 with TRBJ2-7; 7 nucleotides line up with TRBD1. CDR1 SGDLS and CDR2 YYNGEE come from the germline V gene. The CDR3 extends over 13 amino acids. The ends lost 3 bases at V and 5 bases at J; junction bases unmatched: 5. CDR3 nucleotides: TGTGCCAGCAGCGGGAACCAGGGGGACGAGCAGTACTTC. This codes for CASSGNQGDEQYF.